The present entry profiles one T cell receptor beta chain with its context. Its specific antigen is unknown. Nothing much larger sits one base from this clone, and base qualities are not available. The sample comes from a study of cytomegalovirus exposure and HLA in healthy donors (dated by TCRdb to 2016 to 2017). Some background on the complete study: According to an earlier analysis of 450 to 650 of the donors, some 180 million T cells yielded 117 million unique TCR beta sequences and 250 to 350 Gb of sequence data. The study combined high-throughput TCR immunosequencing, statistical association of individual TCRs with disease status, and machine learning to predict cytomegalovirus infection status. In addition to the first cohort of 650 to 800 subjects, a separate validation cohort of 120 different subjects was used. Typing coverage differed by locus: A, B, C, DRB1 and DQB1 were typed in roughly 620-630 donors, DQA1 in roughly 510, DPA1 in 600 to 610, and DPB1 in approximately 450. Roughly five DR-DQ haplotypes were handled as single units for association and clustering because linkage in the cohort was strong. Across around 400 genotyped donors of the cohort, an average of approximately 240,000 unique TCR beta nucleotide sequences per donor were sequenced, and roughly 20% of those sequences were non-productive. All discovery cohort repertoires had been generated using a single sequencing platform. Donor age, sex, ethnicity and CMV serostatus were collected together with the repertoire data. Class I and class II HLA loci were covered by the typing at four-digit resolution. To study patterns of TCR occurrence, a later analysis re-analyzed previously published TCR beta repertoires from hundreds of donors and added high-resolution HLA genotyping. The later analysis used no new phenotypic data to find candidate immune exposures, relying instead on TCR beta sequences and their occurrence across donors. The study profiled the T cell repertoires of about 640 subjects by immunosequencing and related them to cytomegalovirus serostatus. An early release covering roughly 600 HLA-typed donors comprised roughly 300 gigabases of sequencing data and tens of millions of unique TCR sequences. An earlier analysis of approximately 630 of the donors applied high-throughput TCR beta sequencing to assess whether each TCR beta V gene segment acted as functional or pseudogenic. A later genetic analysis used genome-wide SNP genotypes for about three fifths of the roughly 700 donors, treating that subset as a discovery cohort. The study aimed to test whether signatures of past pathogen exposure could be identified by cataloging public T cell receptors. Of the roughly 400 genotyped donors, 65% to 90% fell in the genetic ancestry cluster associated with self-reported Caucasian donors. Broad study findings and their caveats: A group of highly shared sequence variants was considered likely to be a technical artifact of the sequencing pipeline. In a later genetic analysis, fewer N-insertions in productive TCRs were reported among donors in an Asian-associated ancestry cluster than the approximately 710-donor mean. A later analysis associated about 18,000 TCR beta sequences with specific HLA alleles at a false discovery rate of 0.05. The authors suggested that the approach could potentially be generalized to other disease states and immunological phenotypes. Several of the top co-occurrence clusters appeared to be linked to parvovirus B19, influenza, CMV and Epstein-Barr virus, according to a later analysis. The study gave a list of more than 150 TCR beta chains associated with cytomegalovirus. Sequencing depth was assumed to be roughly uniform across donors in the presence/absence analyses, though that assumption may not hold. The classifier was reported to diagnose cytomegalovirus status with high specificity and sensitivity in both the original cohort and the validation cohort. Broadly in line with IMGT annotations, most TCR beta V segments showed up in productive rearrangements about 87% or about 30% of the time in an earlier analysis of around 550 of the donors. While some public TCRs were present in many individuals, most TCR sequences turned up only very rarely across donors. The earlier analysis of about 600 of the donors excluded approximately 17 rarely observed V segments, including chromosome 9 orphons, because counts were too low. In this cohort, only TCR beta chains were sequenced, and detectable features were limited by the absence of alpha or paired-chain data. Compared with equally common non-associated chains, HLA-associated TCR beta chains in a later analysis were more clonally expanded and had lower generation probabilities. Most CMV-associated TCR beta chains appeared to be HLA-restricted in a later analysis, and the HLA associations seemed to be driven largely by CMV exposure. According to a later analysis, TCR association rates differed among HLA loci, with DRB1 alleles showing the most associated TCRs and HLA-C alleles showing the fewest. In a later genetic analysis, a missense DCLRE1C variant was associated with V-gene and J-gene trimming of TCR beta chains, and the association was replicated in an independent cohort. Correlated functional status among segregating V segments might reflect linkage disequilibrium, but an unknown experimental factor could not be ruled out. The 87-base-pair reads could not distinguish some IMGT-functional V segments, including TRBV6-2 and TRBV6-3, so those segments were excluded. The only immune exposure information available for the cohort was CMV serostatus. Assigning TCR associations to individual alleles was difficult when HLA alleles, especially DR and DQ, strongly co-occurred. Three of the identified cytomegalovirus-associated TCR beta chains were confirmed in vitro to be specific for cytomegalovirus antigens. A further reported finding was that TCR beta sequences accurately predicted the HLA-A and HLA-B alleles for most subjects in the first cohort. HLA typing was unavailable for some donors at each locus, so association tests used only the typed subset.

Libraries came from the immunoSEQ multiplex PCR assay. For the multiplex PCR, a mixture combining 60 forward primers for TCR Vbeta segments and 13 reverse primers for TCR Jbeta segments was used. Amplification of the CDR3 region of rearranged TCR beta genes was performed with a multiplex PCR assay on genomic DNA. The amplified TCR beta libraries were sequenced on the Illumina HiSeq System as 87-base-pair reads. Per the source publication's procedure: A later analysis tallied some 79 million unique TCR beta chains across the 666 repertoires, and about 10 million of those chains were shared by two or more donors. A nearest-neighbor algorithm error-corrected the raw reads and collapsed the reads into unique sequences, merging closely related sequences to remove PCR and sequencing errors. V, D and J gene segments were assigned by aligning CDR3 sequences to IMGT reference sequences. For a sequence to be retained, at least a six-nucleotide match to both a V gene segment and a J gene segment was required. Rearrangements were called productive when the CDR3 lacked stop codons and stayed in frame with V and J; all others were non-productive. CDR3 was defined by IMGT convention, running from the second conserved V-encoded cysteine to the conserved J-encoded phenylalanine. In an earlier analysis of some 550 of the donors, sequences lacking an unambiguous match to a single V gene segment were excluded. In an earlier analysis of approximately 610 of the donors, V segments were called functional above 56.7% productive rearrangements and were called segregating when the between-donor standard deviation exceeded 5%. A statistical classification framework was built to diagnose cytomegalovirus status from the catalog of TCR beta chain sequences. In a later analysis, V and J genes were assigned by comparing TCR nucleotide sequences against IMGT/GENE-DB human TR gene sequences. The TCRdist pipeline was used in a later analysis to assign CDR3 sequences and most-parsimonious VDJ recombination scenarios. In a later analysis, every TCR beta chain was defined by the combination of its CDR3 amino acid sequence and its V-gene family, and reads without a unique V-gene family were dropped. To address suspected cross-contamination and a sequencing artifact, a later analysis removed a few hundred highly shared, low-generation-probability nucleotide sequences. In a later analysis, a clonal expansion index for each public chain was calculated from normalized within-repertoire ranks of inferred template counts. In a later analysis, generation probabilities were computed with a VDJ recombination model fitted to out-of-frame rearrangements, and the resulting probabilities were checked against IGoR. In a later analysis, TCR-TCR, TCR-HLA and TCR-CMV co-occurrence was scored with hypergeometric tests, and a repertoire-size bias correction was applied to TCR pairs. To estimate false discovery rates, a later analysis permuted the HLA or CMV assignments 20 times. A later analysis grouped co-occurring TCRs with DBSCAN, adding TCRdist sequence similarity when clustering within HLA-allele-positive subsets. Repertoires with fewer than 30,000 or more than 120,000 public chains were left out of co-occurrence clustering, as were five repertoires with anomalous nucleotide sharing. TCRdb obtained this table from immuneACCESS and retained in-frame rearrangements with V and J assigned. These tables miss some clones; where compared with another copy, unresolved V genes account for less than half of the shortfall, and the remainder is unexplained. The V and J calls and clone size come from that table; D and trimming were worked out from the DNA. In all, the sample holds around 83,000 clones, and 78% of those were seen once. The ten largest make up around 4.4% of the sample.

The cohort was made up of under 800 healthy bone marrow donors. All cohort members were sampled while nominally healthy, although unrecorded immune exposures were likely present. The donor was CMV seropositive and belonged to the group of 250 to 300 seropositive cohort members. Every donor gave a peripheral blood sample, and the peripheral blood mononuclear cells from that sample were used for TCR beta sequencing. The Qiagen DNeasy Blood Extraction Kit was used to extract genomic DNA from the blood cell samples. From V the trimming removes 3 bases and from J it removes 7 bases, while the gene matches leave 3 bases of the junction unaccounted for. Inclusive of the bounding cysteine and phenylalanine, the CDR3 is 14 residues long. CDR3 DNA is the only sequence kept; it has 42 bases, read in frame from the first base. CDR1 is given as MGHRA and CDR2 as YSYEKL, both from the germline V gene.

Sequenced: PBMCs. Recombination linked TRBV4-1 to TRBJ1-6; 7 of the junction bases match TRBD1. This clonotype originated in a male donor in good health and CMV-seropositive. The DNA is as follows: TGCGCCAGCAGCCAGGGACAGATAAATTCACCCCTCCACTTT. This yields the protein CASSQGQINSPLHF.